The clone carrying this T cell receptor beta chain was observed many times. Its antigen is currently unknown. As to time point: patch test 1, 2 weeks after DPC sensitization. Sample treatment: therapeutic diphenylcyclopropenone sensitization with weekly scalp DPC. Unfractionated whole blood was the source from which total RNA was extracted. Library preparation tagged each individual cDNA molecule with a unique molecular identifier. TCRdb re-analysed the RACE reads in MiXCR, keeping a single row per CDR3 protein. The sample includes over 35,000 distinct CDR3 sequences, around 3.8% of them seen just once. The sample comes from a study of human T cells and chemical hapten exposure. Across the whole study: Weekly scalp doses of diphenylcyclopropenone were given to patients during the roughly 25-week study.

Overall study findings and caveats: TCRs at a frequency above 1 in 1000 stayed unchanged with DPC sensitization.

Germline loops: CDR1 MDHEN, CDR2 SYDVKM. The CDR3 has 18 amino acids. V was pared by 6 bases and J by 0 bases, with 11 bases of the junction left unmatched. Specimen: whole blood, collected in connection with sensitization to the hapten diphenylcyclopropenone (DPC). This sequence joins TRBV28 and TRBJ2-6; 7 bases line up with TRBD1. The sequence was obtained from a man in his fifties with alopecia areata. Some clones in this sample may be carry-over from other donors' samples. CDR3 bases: TGTGCCAGCAGCGGCACCGGGACAGATTACTCTGGGGCCAACGTCCTGACTTTC. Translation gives CASSGTGTDYSGANVLTF. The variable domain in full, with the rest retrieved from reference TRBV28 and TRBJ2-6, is DVKVTQSSRYLVKRTGEKVFLECVQDMDHENMFWYRQDPGLGLRLIYFSYDVKMKEKGDIPEGYSVSREKKERFSLILESASTNQTSMYLCASSGTGTDYSGANVLTFGAGSRLTVL.